The following is a T cell receptor beta chain sequence with its context. How the authors handled the data: Amplified reference gene primers provided the basis for estimating nucleated cell counts. Profiling relied on immunoSEQ multiplex PCR, and the TCRdb table lists in-frame clones only, not all of them. V, J and clone size are those of that table, while D and trimming were read from the DNA. The table lists about 300,000 clones, more than 70% of them singletons. These data come from a study of blood T cell repertoires in COVID-19. On the study more broadly: The samples span acute and convalescent COVID-19 from the United States, Italy and Spain. The cDNA or gDNA used as material had been derived from T cells, B-cell-depleted T cells, or PBMCs.

The sample was peripheral blood. The source of this sequence is a young woman who had recovered from COVID-19.

The CDR3 bases are TGTGCCAGTAGTATCCGGGGAGGGCCGATTTATGAGGGCGCTTTCTTT. This codes for CASSIRGGPIYEGAFF. The rearrangement links TRBV19 to TRBJ1-1; D gene uncertain. The CDR3 loop spans 16 amino acids. The ends were cut back, 3 bases at V and 11 bases at J, with 25 bases in the middle. The germline CDR1 and CDR2 sequences are LNHDA and SQIVND (reference sequence). Complete variable domain (other parts from reference TRBV19 and TRBJ1-1): DGGITQSPKYLFRKEGQNVTLSCEQNLNHDAMYWYRQDPGQGLRLIYYSQIVNDFQKGDIAEGYSVSREKKESFPLTVTSAQKNPTAFYLCASSIRGGPIYEGAFFGQGTRLTVV.